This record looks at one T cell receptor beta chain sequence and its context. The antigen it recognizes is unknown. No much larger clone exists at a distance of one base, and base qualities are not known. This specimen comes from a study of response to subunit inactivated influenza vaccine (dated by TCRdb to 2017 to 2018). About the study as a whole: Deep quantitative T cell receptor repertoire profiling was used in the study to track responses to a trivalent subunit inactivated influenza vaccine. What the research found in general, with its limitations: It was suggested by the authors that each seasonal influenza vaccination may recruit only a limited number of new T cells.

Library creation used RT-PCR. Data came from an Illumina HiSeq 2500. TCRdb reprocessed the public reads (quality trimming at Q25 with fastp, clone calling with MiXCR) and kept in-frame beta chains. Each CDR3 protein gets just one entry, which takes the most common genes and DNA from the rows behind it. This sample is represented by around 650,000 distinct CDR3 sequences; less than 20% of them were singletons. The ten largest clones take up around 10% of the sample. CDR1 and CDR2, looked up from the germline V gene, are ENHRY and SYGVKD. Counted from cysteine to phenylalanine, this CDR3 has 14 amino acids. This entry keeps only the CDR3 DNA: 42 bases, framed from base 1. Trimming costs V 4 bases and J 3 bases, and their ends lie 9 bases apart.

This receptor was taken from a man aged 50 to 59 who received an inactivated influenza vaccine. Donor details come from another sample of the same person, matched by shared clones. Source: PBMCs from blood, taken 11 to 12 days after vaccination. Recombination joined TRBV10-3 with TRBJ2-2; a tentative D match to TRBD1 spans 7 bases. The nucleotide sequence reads TGTGCCATCAGTGCCAGGGGGGACACCGGGGAGCTGTTTTTT. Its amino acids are CAISARGDTGELFF.